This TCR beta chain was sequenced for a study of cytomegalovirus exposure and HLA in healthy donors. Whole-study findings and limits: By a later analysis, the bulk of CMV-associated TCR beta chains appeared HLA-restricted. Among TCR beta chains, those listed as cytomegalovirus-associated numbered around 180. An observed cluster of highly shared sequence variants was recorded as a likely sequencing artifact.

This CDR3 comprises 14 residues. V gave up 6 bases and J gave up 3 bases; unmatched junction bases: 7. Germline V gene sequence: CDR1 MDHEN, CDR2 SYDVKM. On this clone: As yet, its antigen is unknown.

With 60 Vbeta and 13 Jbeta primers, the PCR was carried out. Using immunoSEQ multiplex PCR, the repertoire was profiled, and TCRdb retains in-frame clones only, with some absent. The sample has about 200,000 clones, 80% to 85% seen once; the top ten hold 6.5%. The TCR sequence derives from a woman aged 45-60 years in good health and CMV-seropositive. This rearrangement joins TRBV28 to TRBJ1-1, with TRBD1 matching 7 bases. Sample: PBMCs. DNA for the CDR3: TGTGCCAGCAGAGCAGACAGGGAGGACACTGAAGCTTTCTTT. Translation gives CASRADREDTEAFF.